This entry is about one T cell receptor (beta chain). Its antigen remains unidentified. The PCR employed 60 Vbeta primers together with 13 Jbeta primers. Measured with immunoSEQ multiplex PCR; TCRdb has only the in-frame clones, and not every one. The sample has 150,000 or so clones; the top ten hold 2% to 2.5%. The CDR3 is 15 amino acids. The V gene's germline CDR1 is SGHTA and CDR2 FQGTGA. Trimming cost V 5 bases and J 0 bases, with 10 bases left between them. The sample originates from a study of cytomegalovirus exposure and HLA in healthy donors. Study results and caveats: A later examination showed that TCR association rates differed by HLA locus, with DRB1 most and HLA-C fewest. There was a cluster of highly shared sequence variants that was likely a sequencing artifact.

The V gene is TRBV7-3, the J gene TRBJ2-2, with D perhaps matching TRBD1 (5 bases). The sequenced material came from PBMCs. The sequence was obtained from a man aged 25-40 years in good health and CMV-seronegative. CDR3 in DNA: TGTGCCAGCAGCCGAACAGGATCGAACACCGGGGAGCTGTTTTTT. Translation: CASSRTGSNTGELFF.